These 28 T cell receptor beta chains share one sample of origin, sequenced in a study of response to subunit inactivated influenza vaccine. One entry per CDR3 protein, called by TCRdb with MiXCR from the RT-PCR reads. Of fewer than 650,000 distinct CDR3 sequences in the sample, 13% were seen once. The source material was PBMCs from blood, sampled roughly 48 days after vaccination. These receptors all stem from a man over 45 who received an inactivated influenza vaccine.

This clonotype has just a few counts. The chain joins TRBV6-2 or TRBV6-3 to TRBJ2-3; no reliable D call. The CDR3 runs 13 residues. Germline V lookup: CDR1 MNHEY, CDR2 SVGEGT. V dropped 4 bases and J dropped 5 bases, with 10 bases sitting between them. CDR3 protein: CASSFSPGDTQYF. As DNA, the CDR3 is TGTGCCAGCAGTTTCTCCCCCGGAGATACGCAGTATTTT.

This clonotype has only a few counts. The CDR3 nucleotides read TGTGCCAGCAGCAGACAAGGGACCCGTTATGGCTACACCTTC. It encodes CASSRQGTRYGYTF. The gene calls are TRBV6-2 or TRBV6-3 and TRBJ1-2, with D tentatively TRBD1 (5 bases). This CDR3 has 14 residues. In germline, CDR1 is MNHEY, CDR2 SVGEGT. V was cut by 6 bases and J by 5 bases, with 16 bases left in between.

The J gene is TRBJ2-7, the V gene TRBV28; 11 bases fit TRBD1. Germline CDR1 and CDR2: MDHEN and SYDVKM. The CDR3 covers 15 residues. With V trimmed by 6 bases and J by 3 bases, 7 bases remained unmatched. CDR3 loop: CASREPGQGDYEQYF. CDR3 sequence (DNA): TGTGCCAGCAGGGAGCCGGGACAGGGGGACTACGAGCAGTACTTC.

The J gene is TRBJ2-2, the V gene TRBV20-1, with D hard to call. Germline values: CDR1 DFQATT, CDR2 SNEGSKA (reference sequence). This CDR3 comprises 17 residues. V was shortened by 6 bases and J by 0 bases, with 20 bases between the two germline ends. DNA for the CDR3: TGCAGTGCGAAACCCTTGGGTGGTCTGACGAACACCGGGGAGCTGTTTTTT. It codes for CSAKPLGGLTNTGELFF.

The chain joins TRBV6-2 or TRBV6-3 to TRBJ2-2; 10 bases are a match to TRBD1. Germline CDR1 reads MNHEY; CDR2 reads SVGEGT. CDR3 length equals 19 residues. With V trimmed by 0 bases and J by 3 bases, 10 bases remained unmatched. The CDR3 bases are TGTGCCAGCAGTTACTCGTCCCCGGGACAGGGGATCTACACCGGGGAGCTGTTTTTT. It is translated as CASSYSSPGQGIYTGELFF.

The V call is TRBV18, the J call TRBJ2-3, with no clear D. There are 16 residues in the CDR3. The V gene's germline CDR1 is KGHSH and CDR2 LQKENI. Trimming removed 3 bases at V and 1 base at J, with 14 bases between. Here the CDR3 DNA reads TGTGCCAGCTCACCGCGGTCCCCTGGGGGCACAGATACGCAGTATTTT. This codes for CASSPRSPGGTDTQYF.

The V gene is TRBV11-2, the J gene TRBJ2-4; the match to TRBD1 covers 9 bases. V shed 1 base and J 0 bases; nucleotides not matched to a gene: 10. The CDR3 has 19 residues. Germline V CDR1 and CDR2: SGHAT, FQNNGV. CDR3 region: CASSLGRDRVILAKNIQYF. The CDR3 region has the DNA TGTGCCAGCAGCTTAGGAAGGGACAGGGTCATACTAGCCAAAAACATTCAGTACTTC.

This clonotype was picked up a small number of times. J is TRBJ1-6 and V is TRBV4-1; 8 bases map to TRBD1. CDR3 length: 16 residues. Germline V gene lookup returns CDR1 MGHRA and CDR2 YSYEKL. The trim removed 2 bases at V and 10 bases at J, leaving 10 bases unmatched. CDR3 loop: CASSQLQGGIRSPLHF. In DNA form, the CDR3 reads TGCGCCAGCAGCCAATTACAGGGGGGAATACGCTCACCCCTCCACTTT.

This clonotype is a singleton in its sample. CDR3 sequence reads: CASGLPTDTQYF. CDR3 DNA: TGTGCCAGTGGGCTGCCCACAGATACGCAGTATTTT. This rearrangement joins TRBV5-4 to TRBJ2-3; D call uncertain. V lost 8 bases and J lost 2, with 9 bases in between. Germline V CDR1 and CDR2: SGHNT, YYREEE (reference sequence). The CDR3 runs 12 residues.

This clonotype was seen only a few times. This sequence joins TRBV4-2 and TRBJ2-1; 8 bases match TRBD2. The germline CDR1 and CDR2 sequences are LGHNA and YNFKEQ. The V segment lost 2 bases and the J segment 3 bases; nucleotides outside the gene matches: 3. CDR3 size: 15 residues. The CDR3 DNA reads TGTGCCAGCAGCCAAACTAGCGGATACTACAATGAGCAGTTCTTC. Translating it yields CASSQTSGYYNEQFF.

This clonotype was seen only a few times. The CDR3 DNA is TGCAGTGCTAGTGTGGGGGGAGAGACCCAGTACTTC. It codes for CSASVGGETQYF. The rearrangement uses TRBV20-1 and TRBJ2-5, with D tentatively TRBD2 (6 bases). V was shortened by 3 bases and J by 4 bases, with 9 bases between the two germline ends. CDR3 size: 12 residues. The germline V gene has CDR1 DFQATT and CDR2 SNEGSKA (reference sequence).

This clonotype was recorded a few times. The chain carries TRBV7-9 and TRBJ1-2, with D possibly matching TRBD1 (5 bases). V dropped 8 bases and J dropped 2 bases, with 9 bases sitting between them. The CDR3 extends over 12 amino acids. Germline V CDR1 and CDR2: SEHNR, FQNEAQ (reference sequence). This chain's CDR3 is CASFRENYGYTF. DNA of the CDR3: TGTGCCAGCTTCAGGGAGAACTATGGCTACACCTTC. The full variable domain, completed using reference TRBV7-9 and TRBJ1-2, is DTGVSQNPRHKITKRGQNVTFRCDPISEHNRLYWYRQTLGQGPEFLTYFQNEAQLEKSRLLSDRFSAERPKGSFSTLEIQRTEQGDSAMYLCASFRENYGYTFGSGTRLTVV.

This clonotype was seen many times. The chain combines TRBV12-3 or TRBV12-4 with TRBJ1-1; no clear D gene. The CDR3 is 16 amino acids. V shed 1 base and J shed 0 bases, with 12 bases lying between them. CDR3 sequence reads: CASSLGILWMNTEAFF. CDR3 coding DNA: TGTGCCAGCAGTTTAGGAATCCTGTGGATGAACACTGAAGCTTTCTTT.

V and J are TRBV5-1 and TRBJ2-5; weak D call: TRBD1 (6 bases). This CDR3 comprises 15 residues. From germline, CDR1 is SGHRS and CDR2 YFSETQ. With 4 bases removed from V and 1 base from J, the gap between germline ends came to 14 bases. In nucleotides, the CDR3 is TGCGCCAGCAGCACCGGGACAAGCGGCCAAGAGACCCAGTACTTC. Its translation: CASSTGTSGQETQYF.

This clonotype appeared a few times. V and J are TRBV7-2 and TRBJ2-7; TRBD2 aligns across 11 bases. The germline CDR1 and CDR2 sequences are SGHTA and FQGNSA. The J segment lost 4 bases and the V segment lost 3 bases, leaving 8 bases of the junction unmatched. This CDR3 has 16 residues. The DNA for the CDR3 is TGTGCCAGCAGCTTTTTAACCGGGACTAGCGGATACGAGCAGTACTTC. Amino acids: CASSFLTGTSGYEQYF.

This clonotype occurred a few times. This sequence joins TRBV14 and TRBJ2-5; 7 nucleotides agree with TRBD1. This CDR3 is 15 amino acids long. Per the germline V gene, CDR1 is SGHDN and CDR2 is FVKESK. J gave up 3 bases and V 1 base, and 5 bases lay outside the gene matches. The chain's CDR3 is CASSQVGGWEETQYF. CDR3 sequence (DNA): TGTGCCAGCAGCCAAGTAGGGGGCTGGGAAGAGACCCAGTACTTC.

V usage is TRBV11-1 and J usage is TRBJ1-1, with 8 bases lining up with TRBD1. This CDR3 spans 19 amino acids. The J segment lost 0 bases and the V segment lost 4 bases, leaving 16 bases of the junction unmatched. CDR1 is SGHAT and CDR2 is FQDESV in the germline V gene (reference sequence). CDR3 amino acids: CASSSTVRTGTKMNTEAFF. CDR3 nucleotide sequence: TGTGCCAGCAGCTCAACCGTTAGGACAGGGACGAAAATGAACACTGAAGCTTTCTTT.

This clonotype appeared a few times. This chain links TRBV20-1 with TRBJ2-7; 11 positions match TRBD2. Germline V gene sequence: CDR1 DFQATT, CDR2 SNEGSKA (reference sequence). CDR3 length: 13 residues. V dropped 6 bases and J dropped 5; count of bases not matched to a gene: 6. CDR3 nucleotide sequence: TGCAGTGCGGGCGGACTAGCGGGCAACGAGCAGTACTTC. Amino acids: CSAGGLAGNEQYF.

This clonotype was counted a few times. This chain links TRBV7-2 with TRBJ1-3; D gene uncertain. The CDR3 extends over 14 amino acids. Germline CDR1 and CDR2: SGHTA and FQGNSA. Trimming shortened V by 3 bases and J by 4 bases, and 10 bases separated the two germline ends. The CDR3 bases are TGTGCCAGCAGCTTCGGGCTCACCGGAAACACCATATATTTT. Its translation: CASSFGLTGNTIYF.

This clonotype was picked up a small number of times. The chain couples TRBV7-9 to TRBJ2-7, with 7 bases that match TRBD1. This CDR3 has 15 residues. With V trimmed by 5 bases and J by 2 bases, 9 bases remained unmatched. CDR1 and CDR2 (germline): SEHNR, FQNEAQ (reference sequence). This CDR3 reads CASSPKGDRTYEQYF. The CDR3 coding sequence is TGTGCCAGCAGCCCCAAGGGGGACAGAACCTACGAGCAGTACTTC.

The V and J genes are TRBV29-1 and TRBJ2-3; 9 bases map to TRBD2. The CDR3 extends over 15 amino acids. CDR1 is SQVTM, CDR2 ANQGSEA, per germline. The ends lost 7 bases at V and 7 bases at J; junction bases unmatched: 15. CDR3 coding DNA: TGCAGCGCCGGGACCCGACTAGCGGAGACCCATACGCAGTATTTT. Amino acids: CSAGTRLAETHTQYF.

The chain is built from TRBV18 and TRBJ2-1; D may be TRBD2 (5 bases). Trimming removed 3 bases at V and 0 bases at J, with 12 bases between. This CDR3 spans 16 amino acids. Germline assignment: CDR1 KGHSH and CDR2 LQKENI. The CDR3 nucleotides read TGTGCCAGCTCACCGGAGAGGGCTAGCTCCTACAATGAGCAGTTCTTC. Translation: CASSPERASSYNEQFF.

This clonotype has a handful of counts. The chain employs TRBV10-2 and TRBJ2-3; D uncertain. Germline CDR1 and CDR2: WSHSY and SAAADI. This CDR3 is 12 amino acids long. Deletions cut 8 bases from V and 0 bases from J, with 6 bases between. The CDR3 is CASGISTDTQYF. CDR3 bases: TGCGCCAGCGGGATTAGCACAGATACGCAGTATTTT.

The chain has TRBV24-1 and TRBJ2-7, with a tentative D call TRBD2 (5 bases). The CDR3 runs to 15 residues. In germline, CDR1 is KGHDR, CDR2 SFDVKD. Trimming shortened V by 7 bases and J by 5 bases, and 20 bases separated the two germline ends. The CDR3 loop reads CATRPGSRAKHEQYF. The CDR3 region has the DNA TGTGCCACCAGGCCCGGGTCGAGGGCGAAACACGAGCAGTACTTC.

The chain has TRBV5-1 and TRBJ2-1; 10 bases are shared with TRBD2. The length of the CDR3 is 17 residues. The V gene's germline CDR1 is SGHRS and CDR2 YFSETQ. The junction had 7 bases not matched to a gene; V was cut back by 3 bases and J by 1 base. The CDR3 loop is CASSSEGSGGSYNEQFF. DNA for the CDR3: TGCGCCAGCAGCTCGGAGGGTAGCGGGGGGTCCTACAATGAGCAGTTCTTC.

This clonotype was counted only a few times. The gene calls are TRBV2 and TRBJ2-5, with D tentatively TRBD1 (5 bases). CDR3 length: 14 residues. Germline loops: CDR1 SNHLY, CDR2 FYNNEI. V lost 7 bases, J lost 1 base, and 13 bases lay in between. This CDR3 is CASNLDSSQETQYF. Here the CDR3 DNA reads TGTGCCAGCAACCTTGACAGCTCCCAAGAGACCCAGTACTTC.

V gene TRBV28 combines with J gene TRBJ1-1, with D perhaps TRBD1 (5 bases). V was shortened by 4 bases and J by 3 bases, with 18 bases between the two germline ends. In germline, CDR1 is MDHEN, CDR2 SYDVKM. The CDR3 has 16 amino acids. The CDR3 spells CASSYSYGTAYTEAFF. The CDR3, as DNA: TGTGCCAGCAGTTACAGCTACGGGACGGCCTACACTGAAGCTTTCTTT.

The chain combines TRBV20-1 with TRBJ2-7; 9 positions match TRBD1. Germline-derived CDR1 and CDR2 are DFQATT and SNEGSKA (reference sequence). The CDR3 contains 13 residues. Trimming took 4 bases from V and 6 from J; bases not matched to a gene: 7. CDR3 residues: CSAKGQGRGEQYF. In DNA form, the CDR3 reads TGCAGTGCTAAGGGACAGGGCAGAGGCGAGCAGTACTTC.